This T cell receptor (beta chain) was sequenced for a study of blood T cells in healthy people across ages. For the second PCR, which ran for about 7 to 11 cycles, a sample-barcoded 5' primer and a J-beta primer mix were used. From the 5' RACE reads, TCRdb called clonotypes with MiXCR, one entry per CDR3 protein. The sample shows around 710,000 distinct CDR3 sequences, around 40% of them seen only once. Total RNA was isolated from each sample in quantities of at least 5.5 micrograms. Study-level points and caveats: It was held that diversity estimates obtained from one million T cells represented underestimates. As age increased, TCR beta diversity per million T cells fell in a roughly linear fashion.

Trimming cost V 4 bases and J 1 base; bases outside gene matches: 15. Looked up from germline, CDR1 is MGHDK and CDR2 is SYGVNS. The CDR3 is 18 residues long. As regards this clonotype: Antigen specificity is unknown.

The specimen sequenced was blood. The sequence derives from a woman between 55 and 75 years old in good health. The gene calls are TRBV25-1 and TRBJ2-5; 7 nucleotides agree with TRBD2. CDR3: CASSAPGPGRGSQETQYF. The CDR3 bases are TGTGCCAGCAGTGCCCCTGGACCGGGGAGGGGATCCCAAGAGACCCAGTACTTC.